Described below is a single T cell receptor beta chain sequence and its context. Its antigen remains unknown. Sequenced material consisted of expressed TCRB transcripts (all of the isolated RNA was reverse transcribed). Method: immunoSEQ multiplex PCR; TCRdb's copy keeps in-frame clones and lacks some. The sample has some 140,000 clones, approximately 9% seen once. This CDR3 has 18 amino acids. Per germline, CDR1 LNHNV and CDR2 YYDKDF (reference sequence). After removal of 3 bases from V and 0 bases from J, the junction contained 9 bases not matched to a gene. Naive, central memory, regulatory and stem cell-like memory cells within the CD4+ compartment were sorted using CD45RO/CCR7/CD25/CD127/CD95/CD27. The record originates from a study of beta chain features in type 1 diabetes. The study's findings and limits: Resolution of whether HLA type affects TCRB rearrangement was not achieved here. Moderately but significantly shorter TCRB CDR3s were found in Type 1 diabetes patients in all four CD4+ subsets. cDNA-based reads could over-represent cells with high TCR expression.

Sample: central memory CD4+ T cells from blood. V and J are TRBV15 and TRBJ2-2, with 8 bases aligning to TRBD2. The receptor comes from a man aged 25 to 40 with type 1 diabetes. CDR3 in DNA: TGTGCCACCAGCAGGCCGGGCGGGGGGTCCGCGAACACCGGGGAGCTGTTTTTT. Translating it yields CATSRPGGGSANTGELFF.